A selection of T cell receptor beta chains follows, all from one sample in a study of cytomegalovirus exposure and HLA in healthy donors. Only in-frame clones appear in the TCRdb table, and some are missing; sequencing was by immunoSEQ multiplex PCR. The sample shows around 90,000 clones, approximately 79% of them seen only once. Sequencing was done on a sample of PBMCs. All receptors derive from a man aged 25-45 years in good health and CMV-seronegative. CDR3s include the opening cysteine and the closing phenylalanine or tryptophan. D genes are given only for firm matches. Some rows have no size entry. The others give once, few or many, or a class for an expanded clone.

J | V | length | size | D | DNA | CDR3
TRBJ1-1 | TRBV18 | 14 | NA | TRBD1 | TGTGCCAGCTCCTCAACAGGGGATCCCACTGAAGCTTTCTTT | CASSSTGDPTEAFF
TRBJ1-5 | TRBV11-3 | 13 | NA | NA | TGTGCCAGCAGCTTACATAGCAATCAGCCCCAGCATTTT | CASSLHSNQPQHF
TRBJ1-2 | TRBV14 | 15 | NA | TRBD1 | TGTGCCAGCAGCCATGAAGGACAGGGATACTATGGCTACACCTTC | CASSHEGQGYYGYTF
TRBJ2-7 | TRBV27 | 14 | few | TRBD1 | TGTGCCAGCAGTTTATACGGACAGGGCTACGAGCAGTACTTC | CASSLYGQGYEQYF
TRBJ2-7 | TRBV19 | 15 | NA | TRBD2 | TGTGCCAGTAGTACGACTAGCGGGGTCTCCTACGAGCAGTACTTC | CASSTTSGVSYEQYF
TRBJ1-2 | TRBV5-1 | 15 | few | NA | TGCGCCAGCAGCCTCAACCCGGGGTTCCCCTATGGCTACACCTTC | CASSLNPGFPYGYTF
TRBJ2-1 | TRBV7-8 | 18 | NA | TRBD2 | TGTGCCAGCAGCTTAGGTATGGGCGGGGGGGCCTTCGATAATGAGCAGTTCTTC | CASSLGMGGGAFDNEQFF
TRBJ2-2 | TRBV4-1 | 17 | NA | NA | TGCGCCAGCAGCCACCCGGGGGCAGGGGGTCTGAGCGGGGAGCTGTTTTTT | CASSHPGAGGLSGELFF
TRBJ2-1 | TRBV11-2 | 14 | NA | NA | TGTGCCAACGGACGAGGGGGGGTAGGCAATGAGCAGTTCTTC | CANGRGGVGNEQFF
TRBJ1-6 | TRBV9 | 15 | NA | NA | TGTGCCAGCAGCGGCTATACAGGATTGGTTTCACCCCTCCACTTT | CASSGYTGLVSPLHF
TRBJ2-1 | TRBV27 | 13 | NA | TRBD2 | TGTGCCAGCAGTCCGACTAGCGGGGGCGAGCAGTTCTTC | CASSPTSGGEQFF
TRBJ2-5 | TRBV5-1 | 15 | NA | TRBD2 | TGCGCCAGCAGCTTGATTAGCGGGGGCGGGGAGACCCAGTACTTC | CASSLISGGGETQYF
TRBJ1-2 | TRBV19 | 14 | NA | TRBD1 | TGTGCCAGTAGTTTTTGGGACAGGCGTAATGGCTACACCTTC | CASSFWDRRNGYTF
TRBJ1-5 | TRBV7-2 | 15 | NA | NA | TGTGCCAGCAGCTTGGATGTCCAGGGGTTTCAGCCCCAGCATTTT | CASSLDVQGFQPQHF
TRBJ1-3 | TRBV10-3 | 15 | NA | NA | TGTGCCATCAGCCCCGCGGCGGTGATTGGAAACACCATATATTTT | CAISPAAVIGNTIYF
TRBJ2-2 | TRBV28 | 15 | NA | NA | TGTGCCAGCAGTTTATTCAGTCCGAACACCGGGGAGCTGTTTTTT | CASSLFSPNTGELFF
TRBJ1-1 | TRBV19 | 13 | NA | NA | TGTGCCAGTAGTCCCAGGGTGCCCACTGAAGCTTTCTTT | CASSPRVPTEAFF
TRBJ2-7 | TRBV6-6 | 13 | NA | TRBD2 | TGTGCCAGCATCCCCGGGGGGGGCAACGAGCAGTACTTC | CASIPGGGNEQYF
TRBJ1-2 | TRBV6-1 | 13 | NA | NA | TGTGCCAGCAGCGACCAAGGACGGGGAGGCAACACCTTC | CASSDQGRGGNTF
TRBJ1-4 | TRBV2 | 15 | NA | TRBD1 | TGTGCCAGCAGTTCGATCCGGGACAGGGGGGAAAAACTGTTTTTT | CASSSIRDRGEKLFF
TRBJ1-4 | TRBV2 | 17 | NA | TRBD1 | TGTGCCAGCACCGCAGGGGCAGGGGGGCGGGCTAATGAAAAACTGTTTTTT | CASTAGAGGRANEKLFF
TRBJ1-5 | TRBV6-5 | 13 | NA | NA | TGTGCCAGCAGTTATCAGAGCAATCAGCCCCAGCATTTT | CASSYQSNQPQHF
TRBJ1-2 | TRBV9 | 17 | NA | TRBD1 | TGTGCCAGCAGCGTAGCCGGGACAGGGGGGGCCAACTATGGCTACACCTTC | CASSVAGTGGANYGYTF
TRBJ2-1 | TRBV7-3 | 13 | NA | TRBD1 | TGTGCCAGCGGGACAGGGAAGATGAATGAGCAGTTCTTC | CASGTGKMNEQFF
TRBJ2-1 | TRBV30 | 13 | NA | TRBD2 | TGTGCCTGGAGACTAGCGGGGCGGAATGAGCAGTTCTTC | CAWRLAGRNEQFF
TRBJ1-1 | TRBV19 | 16 | once | TRBD1 | TGTGCCAGTAGTACCTTACAGGGGGCGCTTAAGACTGAAGCTTTCTTT | CASSTLQGALKTEAFF
TRBJ1-2 | TRBV6-6 | 16 | NA | NA | TGTGCCAGCAGTTACCGCGACAGGACTTCTAACTATGGCTACACCTTC | CASSYRDRTSNYGYTF
TRBJ2-5 | TRBV6-1 | 18 | NA | TRBD2 | TGTGCCAGCAGTGAAGAAGGGGGTAGCGGGGGGGTGCGAGGGACCCAGTACTTC | CASSEEGGSGGVRGTQYF
TRBJ1-4 | TRBV11-3 | 15 | NA | TRBD1 | TGTGCCAGCAGCTCGGGGGGGACAGGGGTTGAAAAACTGTTTTTT | CASSSGGTGVEKLFF
TRBJ1-1 | TRBV7-3 | 13 | NA | NA | TGTGCCAGCAGCAGGGACGGGGGGACTGAAGCTTTCTTT | CASSRDGGTEAFF
TRBJ2-6 | TRBV5-6 | 15 | NA | NA | TGTGCCAGCAGCTTGTCAGGGACTGGGGCCAACGTCCTGACTTTC | CASSLSGTGANVLTF
TRBJ2-5 | TRBV2 | 14 | once | NA | TGTGCCAGCTTTACGACAGTCCCTCTCGAGACCCAGTACTTC | CASFTTVPLETQYF
TRBJ2-7 | TRBV30 | 11 | NA | NA | TGTGCCTGGAGTGTACAAATTGAGCAGTACTTC | CAWSVQIEQYF
TRBJ1-5 | TRBV6-1 | 15 | NA | NA | TGTGCCAGCAGCGATTGGGGGGGCTTGGGGCAGCCCCAGCATTTT | CASSDWGGLGQPQHF
TRBJ2-7 | TRBV9 | 14 | NA | NA | TGTGCCAGCAGCGTCTCCCTAGAAGGCTACGAGCAGTACTTC | CASSVSLEGYEQYF
TRBJ1-1 | TRBV27 | 14 | NA | TRBD1 | TGTGCCAGCAGAAATGAAGGGGGCCGGGCTGAAGCTTTCTTT | CASRNEGGRAEAFF
TRBJ2-5 | TRBV15 | 14 | NA | NA | TGTGCCACCAGCAGAGGGGATACGGGGGAGACCCAGTACTTC | CATSRGDTGETQYF
TRBJ2-7 | TRBV6-4 | 13 | NA | NA | TGTGCCAGCAGCGCAAACAGGGAGGGCGAGCAGTACTTC | CASSANREGEQYF
TRBJ2-5 | TRBV7-2 | 14 | few | TRBD1 | TGTGCCAGCACCCGGACAGGGACCGTAGAGACCCAGTACTTC | CASTRTGTVETQYF
TRBJ2-7 | TRBV11-2 | 13 | once | TRBD1 | TGTGCCAGCAGTTCGGACAGGAGCTACGAGCAGTACTTC | CASSSDRSYEQYF